This T cell receptor beta chain was observed in a study of T cells after yellow fever vaccination. Regarding the study as a whole: Most clones from primary vaccination were detected again post-booster (about 95% CD4, about 88% CD8). It was the secondary response that reached its peak faster, day 5 versus 15, but it was weaker.

This CDR3 is built from 14 residues. Germline V gives CDR1 SEHNR, CDR2 FQNEAQ (reference sequence). V was trimmed by 10 bases and J by 5 bases, leaving 18 bases between them. This clonotype was observed a handful of times. Its antigen is still unknown. MiXCR, applied by TCRdb to the 5' RACE reads, yields one record per CDR3 protein. The sample consists of hundreds of thousands of distinct CDR3 sequences, less than 15% of them appearing once. The chain is built from TRBV7-9 and TRBJ2-1; D may correspond to TRBD1 or TRBD2 (5 bases each). Sample: PBMCs, taken on the day of the yellow fever booster vaccination. This sequence was found in a young man who received the YFV17D yellow fever vaccine. The CDR3 DNA sequence: TGTGCCACCAGGACGGGGCTAAACCACAATGAGCAGTTCTTC. Translation gives CATRTGLNHNEQFF.